The following is a TCR beta chain sequence with its context. No antigen is known for it. The data originate from a study of monozygotic twins with inflammatory bowel disease. Broader study findings: Differing T cell subtypes remained indistinguishable. The analysis yielded no support for one strong signal or clonotype associated with IBD.

The template-switching step introduced UMIs that carried a 6-nucleotide sample barcode. TCRdb processed the 5' RACE reads again and assigns one entry to each CDR3 protein, with no DNA. The sample table includes roughly 330,000 distinct CDR3 sequences. Germline V gene lookup returns CDR1 MNHEY and CDR2 SVGAGI. The CDR3 sequence is 15 residues long. The gene calls are TRBV6-5 and TRBJ2-2; there is no DNA to check the TCRdb D call of TRBD1. The sequence derives from a human donor with ulcerative colitis or Crohn's disease, or a healthy co-twin of an affected twin (not recorded which). The sequencing input was blood. The chain's CDR3 is CASSYEARATGELFF.